The clone carrying this TCR beta chain was observed a few times. From germline, CDR1 is MNHEY and CDR2 SVGAGI. The CDR3 runs 16 residues. Trimming left V 2 bases short and J 6 bases short, with 16 bases between. This specimen belongs to a study of blood T cells in healthy people across ages. Using a J-beta primer mix together with a sample-barcoded 5' primer, a second PCR was run for roughly 7 to 12 cycles. Every cDNA molecule bore a tag from a template-switch adaptor containing 12 random nucleotides. One entry per CDR3 protein results from TCRdb running MiXCR on the 5' RACE reads. The sample comprises a few hundred thousand distinct CDR3 sequences, roughly 29% of which are singletons, and 29% rests with the top ten.

The sequencing input was blood. This receptor was identified in a woman aged 70-85 years in good health. The rearrangement links TRBV6-5 to TRBJ2-2; tentatively, D is TRBD2 (5 bases). In nucleotides, the CDR3 is TGTGCCAGCAGTTACGACGGTCGGGGTATACCCGGGGAGCTGTTTTTT. Translated, it gives CASSYDGRGIPGELFF.